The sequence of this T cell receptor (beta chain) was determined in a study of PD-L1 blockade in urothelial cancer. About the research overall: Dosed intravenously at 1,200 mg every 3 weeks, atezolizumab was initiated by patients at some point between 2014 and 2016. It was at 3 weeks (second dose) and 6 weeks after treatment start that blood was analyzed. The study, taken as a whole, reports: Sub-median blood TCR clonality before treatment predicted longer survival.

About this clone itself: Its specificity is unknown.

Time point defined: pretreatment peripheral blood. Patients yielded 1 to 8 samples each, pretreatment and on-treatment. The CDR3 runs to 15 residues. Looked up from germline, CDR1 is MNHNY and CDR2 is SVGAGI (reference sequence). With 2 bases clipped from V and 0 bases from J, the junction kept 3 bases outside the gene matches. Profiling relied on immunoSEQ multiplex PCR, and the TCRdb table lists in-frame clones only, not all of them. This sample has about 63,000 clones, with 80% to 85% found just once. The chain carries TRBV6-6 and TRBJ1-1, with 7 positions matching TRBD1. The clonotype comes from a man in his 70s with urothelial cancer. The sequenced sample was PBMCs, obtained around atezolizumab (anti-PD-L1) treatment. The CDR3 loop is CASSYEGGLNTEAFF. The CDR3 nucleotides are TGTGCCAGCAGTTACGAAGGGGGCTTGAACACTGAAGCTTTCTTT.